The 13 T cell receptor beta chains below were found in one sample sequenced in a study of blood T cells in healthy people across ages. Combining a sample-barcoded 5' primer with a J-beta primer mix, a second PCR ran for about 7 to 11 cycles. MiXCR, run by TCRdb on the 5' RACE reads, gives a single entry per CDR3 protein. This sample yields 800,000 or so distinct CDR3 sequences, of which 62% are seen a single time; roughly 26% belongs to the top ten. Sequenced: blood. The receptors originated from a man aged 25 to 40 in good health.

CDR3 sequence: CASSQEEQAHSYEQYF. The CDR3 bases are TGTGCCAGCAGCCAAGAGGAGCAGGCCCACTCCTACGAGCAGTACTTC. This chain uses TRBV4-2 with TRBJ2-7; unclear D gene. The CDR3 consists of 16 residues. V was clipped by 0 bases and J by 0 bases, with 12 bases between them. The germline CDR1 and CDR2 sequences are LGHNA and YNFKEQ.

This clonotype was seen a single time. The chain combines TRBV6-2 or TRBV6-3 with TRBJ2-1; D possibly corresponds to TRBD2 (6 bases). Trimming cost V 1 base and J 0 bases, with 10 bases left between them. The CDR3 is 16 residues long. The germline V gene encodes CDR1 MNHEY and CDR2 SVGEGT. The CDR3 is CASSYWSGVSYNEQFF. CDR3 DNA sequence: TGTGCCAGCAGTTACTGGTCGGGGGTCTCCTACAATGAGCAGTTCTTC.

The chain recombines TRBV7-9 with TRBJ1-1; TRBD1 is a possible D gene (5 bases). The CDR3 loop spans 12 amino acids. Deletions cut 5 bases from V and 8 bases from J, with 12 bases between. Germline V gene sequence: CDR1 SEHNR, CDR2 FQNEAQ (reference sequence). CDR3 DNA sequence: TGTGCCAGCAGCCACGGGGCGACAGAAGCTTTCTTT. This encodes CASSHGATEAFF.

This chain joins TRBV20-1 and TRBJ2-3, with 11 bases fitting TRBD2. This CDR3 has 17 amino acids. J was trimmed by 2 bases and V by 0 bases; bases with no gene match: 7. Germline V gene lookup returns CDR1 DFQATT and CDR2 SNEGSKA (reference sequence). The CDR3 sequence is CSARDLLAGGPTDTQYF. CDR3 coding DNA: TGCAGTGCTAGAGACCTCCTAGCGGGGGGCCCCACAGATACGCAGTATTTT.

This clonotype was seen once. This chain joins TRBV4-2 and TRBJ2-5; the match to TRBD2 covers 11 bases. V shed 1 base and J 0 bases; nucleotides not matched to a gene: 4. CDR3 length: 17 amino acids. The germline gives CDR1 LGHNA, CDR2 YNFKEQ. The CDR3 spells CASSQASSGGNQETQYF. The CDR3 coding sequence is TGTGCCAGCAGCCAAGCCTCTAGCGGGGGGAACCAAGAGACCCAGTACTTC.

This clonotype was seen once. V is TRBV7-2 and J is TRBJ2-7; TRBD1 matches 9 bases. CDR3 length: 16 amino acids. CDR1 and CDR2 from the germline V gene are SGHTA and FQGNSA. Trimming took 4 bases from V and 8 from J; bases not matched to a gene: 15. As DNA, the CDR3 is TGTGCCAGCAGCTCCAAATCTGGGACAGGGTCTTTAAAGCAGTACTTC. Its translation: CASSSKSGTGSLKQYF.

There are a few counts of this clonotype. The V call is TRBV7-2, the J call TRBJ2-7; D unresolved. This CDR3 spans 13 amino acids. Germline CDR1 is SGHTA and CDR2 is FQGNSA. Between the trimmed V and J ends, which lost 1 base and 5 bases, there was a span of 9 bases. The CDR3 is CASSLEPRDEQYF. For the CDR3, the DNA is TGTGCCAGCAGCTTAGAACCAAGGGACGAGCAGTACTTC.

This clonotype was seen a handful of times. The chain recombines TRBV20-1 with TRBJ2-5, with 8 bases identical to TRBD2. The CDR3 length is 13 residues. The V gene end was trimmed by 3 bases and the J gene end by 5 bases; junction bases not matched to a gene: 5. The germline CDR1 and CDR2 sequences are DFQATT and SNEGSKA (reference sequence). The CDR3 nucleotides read TGCAGTGCTAGTTCGGGGGGGTACGAGACCCAGTACTTC. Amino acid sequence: CSASSGGYETQYF.

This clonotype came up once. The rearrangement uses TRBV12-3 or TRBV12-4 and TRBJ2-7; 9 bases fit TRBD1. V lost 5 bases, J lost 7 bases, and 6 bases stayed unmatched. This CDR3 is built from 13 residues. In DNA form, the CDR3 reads TGTGCCAGCAGTCCGGACAGGGGATGGGAGCAGTACTTC. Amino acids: CASSPDRGWEQYF.

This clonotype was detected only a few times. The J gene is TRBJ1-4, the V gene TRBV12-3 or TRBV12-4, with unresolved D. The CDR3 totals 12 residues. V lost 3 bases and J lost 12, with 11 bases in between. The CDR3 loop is CASSFPRNQLFF. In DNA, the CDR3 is TGTGCCAGCAGTTTCCCGAGAAACCAACTGTTTTTT.

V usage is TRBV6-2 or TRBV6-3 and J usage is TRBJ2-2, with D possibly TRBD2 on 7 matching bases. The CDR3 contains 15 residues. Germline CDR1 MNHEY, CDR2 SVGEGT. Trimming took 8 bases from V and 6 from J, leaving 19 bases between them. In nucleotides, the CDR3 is TGTGCCAGCCAACCGACGGGGGGCGTCGCCGGGGAGCTGTTTTTT. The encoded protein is CASQPTGGVAGELFF.

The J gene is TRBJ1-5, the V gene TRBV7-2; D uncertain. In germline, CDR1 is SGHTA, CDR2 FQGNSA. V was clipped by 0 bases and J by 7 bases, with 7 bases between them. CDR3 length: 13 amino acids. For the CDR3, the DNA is TGTGCCAGCAGCTTAGCGGGATCGCAGCCCCAGCATTTT. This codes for CASSLAGSQPQHF.

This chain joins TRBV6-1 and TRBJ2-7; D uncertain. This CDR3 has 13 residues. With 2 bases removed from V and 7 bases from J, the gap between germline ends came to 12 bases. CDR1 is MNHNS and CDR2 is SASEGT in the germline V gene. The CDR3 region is CASSETPEREQYF. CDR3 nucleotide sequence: TGTGCCAGCAGTGAAACCCCGGAGAGAGAGCAGTACTTC.